Detailed here is one T cell receptor (beta chain). This specimen belongs to a study of long-term antiretroviral therapy in people with HIV. Per germline, CDR1 SGHAT and CDR2 FQNNGV. The CDR3 has 14 amino acids. The V end lost 5 bases, the J end lost 0 bases, and 10 bases lay between the germline ends. At the survey level, the v3.0 immunoSEQ assay was run. Assay: immunoSEQ multiplex PCR; the TCRdb copy retains only in-frame clones and omits some. The data show about 30,000 clones, with over 75% seen just once and about 8.6% held by the top ten. This specimen consisted of unsorted PBMCs, obtained 3 years after starting antiretroviral therapy. This TCR was sampled from a man aged 40-49 years with HIV. The rearrangement links TRBV11-2 to TRBJ1-2; D may be TRBD1 (6 bases). CDR3 sequence reads: CASSNRATNYGYTF. Written as DNA, the CDR3 is TGTGCCAGCAGCAACAGGGCTACTAACTATGGCTACACCTTC. The full variable domain, completed using reference TRBV11-2 and TRBJ1-2, is EAGVAQSPRYKIIEKRQSVAFWCNPISGHATLYWYQQILGQGPKLLIQFQNNGVVDDSQLPKDRFSAERLKGVDSTLKIQPAKLEDSAVYLCASSNRATNYGYTFGSGTRLTVV.